This T cell receptor (beta chain) derives from a study of T cell repertoires in cytomegalovirus infection. Study information: CMV epitopes, recently identified HLA-C-restricted and well-studied HLA-B-restricted, were used. Public TCR beta signatures were indicative of both CMV infection and a matching HLA type. Broader study findings: Across the ex vivo response, the dominant clonotypes were HLA-C-restricted CMV-specific TCR beta clonotypes. Cumulative public TCR beta family frequency identified carriers of CMV plus the relevant HLA.

CDR3 length: 14 residues. With V trimmed by 5 bases and J by 6 bases, 8 bases remained unmatched. In germline, CDR1 is MNHNY, CDR2 SVGAGI (reference sequence). TCRdb used MiXCR to reprocess the reads, holding one entry per CDR3 protein. The sample has some 900,000 distinct CDR3 sequences, over 25% seen once. Of note for this clonotype: The antigen remains undetermined.

The V call is TRBV6-6, the J call TRBJ2-7, with 9 bases identical to TRBD1. The TCR comes from a human donor in good health (CMV status not recorded). Some clones in this sample may be carry-over from other donors' samples. Specimen: cultured CD8+ T cells from PBMCs, collected from culture after CMV antigen stimulation. The CDR3 region is CASSVTGTGFEQYF. In nucleotides, the CDR3 is TGTGCCAGCAGTGTTACCGGGACAGGGTTCGAGCAGTACTTC.